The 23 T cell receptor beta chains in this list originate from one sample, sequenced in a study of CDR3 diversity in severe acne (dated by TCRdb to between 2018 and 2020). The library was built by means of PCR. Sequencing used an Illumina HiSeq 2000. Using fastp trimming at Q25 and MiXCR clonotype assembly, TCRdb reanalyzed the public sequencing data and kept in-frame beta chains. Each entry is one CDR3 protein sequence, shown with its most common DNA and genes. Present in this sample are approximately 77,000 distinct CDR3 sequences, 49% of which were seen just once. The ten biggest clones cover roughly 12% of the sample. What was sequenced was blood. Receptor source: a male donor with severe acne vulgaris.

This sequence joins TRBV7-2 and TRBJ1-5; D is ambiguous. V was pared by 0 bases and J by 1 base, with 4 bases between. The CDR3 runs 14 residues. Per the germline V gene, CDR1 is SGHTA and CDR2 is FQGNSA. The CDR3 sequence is CASSLAPSNQPQHF. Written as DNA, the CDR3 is TGTGCCAGCAGCTTAGCCCCCAGCAATCAGCCCCAGCATTTT.

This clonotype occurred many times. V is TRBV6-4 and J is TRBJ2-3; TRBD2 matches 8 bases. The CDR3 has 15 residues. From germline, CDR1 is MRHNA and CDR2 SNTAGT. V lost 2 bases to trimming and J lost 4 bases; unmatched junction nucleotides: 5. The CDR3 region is CASSDESGSADTQYF. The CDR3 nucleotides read TGTGCCAGCAGTGACGAAAGCGGGAGCGCAGATACGCAGTATTTT.

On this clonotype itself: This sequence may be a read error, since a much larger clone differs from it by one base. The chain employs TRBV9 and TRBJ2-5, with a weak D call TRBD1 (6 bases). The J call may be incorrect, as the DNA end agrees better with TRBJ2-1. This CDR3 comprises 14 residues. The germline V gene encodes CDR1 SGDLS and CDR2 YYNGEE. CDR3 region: CACSVSQGWGEQFF. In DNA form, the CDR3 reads TGTGCCTGCAGCGTAAGTCAGGGGTGGGGTGAGCAGTTCTTC.

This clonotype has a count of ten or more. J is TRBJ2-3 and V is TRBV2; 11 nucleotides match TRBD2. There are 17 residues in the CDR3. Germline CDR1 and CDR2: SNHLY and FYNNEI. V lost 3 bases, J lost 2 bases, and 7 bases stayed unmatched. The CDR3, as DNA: TGTGCCAGCAGTGAGCTCCTAGCGGGGGGAAACACAGATACGCAGTATTTT. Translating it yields CASSELLAGGNTDTQYF.

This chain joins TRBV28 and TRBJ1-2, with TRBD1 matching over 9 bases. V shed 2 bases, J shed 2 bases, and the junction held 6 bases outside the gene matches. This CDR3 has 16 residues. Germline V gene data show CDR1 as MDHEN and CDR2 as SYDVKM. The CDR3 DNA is TGTGCCAGCAGTTTAGGCGGGACAGGGATCAACTATGGCTACACCTTC. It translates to CASSLGGTGINYGYTF.

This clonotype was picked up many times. The CDR3 here is CASSGSVHNSPLHF. The CDR3 DNA sequence: TGTGCCAGCAGTGGATCCGTGCATAATTCACCCCTCCACTTT. The chain recombines TRBV12-3 or TRBV12-4 with TRBJ1-6; D is unresolved. The CDR3 has 14 residues. V lost 5 bases, J lost 5 bases, and 10 bases lay in between.

The CDR3 loop reads CASSEVGFAGYTF. The CDR3 DNA reads as TGTGCCAGCAGTGAAGTAGGGTTCGCTGGCTACACCTTC. This chain links TRBV6-4 with TRBJ1-2; D call uncertain. This CDR3 is 13 amino acids long. The ends were cut back, 3 bases at V and 7 bases at J, with 12 bases in the middle. Per germline, CDR1 MRHNA and CDR2 SNTAGT.

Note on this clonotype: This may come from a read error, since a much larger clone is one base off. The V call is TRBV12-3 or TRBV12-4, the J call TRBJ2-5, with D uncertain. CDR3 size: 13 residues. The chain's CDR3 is CASSGRSQETRYF. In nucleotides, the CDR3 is TGTGCCAGCAGTGGACGGTCCCAAGAGACCCGGTACTTC.

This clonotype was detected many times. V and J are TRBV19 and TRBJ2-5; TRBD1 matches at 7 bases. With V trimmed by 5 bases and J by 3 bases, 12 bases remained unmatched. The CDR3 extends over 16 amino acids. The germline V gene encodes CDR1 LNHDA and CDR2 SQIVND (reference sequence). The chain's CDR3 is CASSQGDVWAKETQYF. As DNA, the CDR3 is TGTGCCAGTAGTCAGGGGGACGTTTGGGCTAAAGAGACCCAGTACTTC.

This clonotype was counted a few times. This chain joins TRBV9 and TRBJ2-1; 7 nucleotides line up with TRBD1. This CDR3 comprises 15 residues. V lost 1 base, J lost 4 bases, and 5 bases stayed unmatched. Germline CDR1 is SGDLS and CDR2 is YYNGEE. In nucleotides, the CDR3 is TGTGCCAGCAGCGTATCGGGGACAGATTACAATGAGCAGTTCTTC. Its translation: CASSVSGTDYNEQFF.

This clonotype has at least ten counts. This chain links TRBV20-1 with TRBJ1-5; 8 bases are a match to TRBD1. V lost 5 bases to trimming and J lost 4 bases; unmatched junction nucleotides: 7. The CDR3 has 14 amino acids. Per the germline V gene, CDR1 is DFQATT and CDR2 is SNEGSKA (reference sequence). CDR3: CSAPGQAQNQPQHF. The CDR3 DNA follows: TGCAGTGCTCCGGGACAGGCGCAAAATCAGCCCCAGCATTTT.

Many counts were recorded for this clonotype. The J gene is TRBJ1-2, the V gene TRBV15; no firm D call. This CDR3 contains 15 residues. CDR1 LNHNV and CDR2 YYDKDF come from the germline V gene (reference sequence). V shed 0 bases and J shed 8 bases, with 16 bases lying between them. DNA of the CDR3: TGTGCCACCAGCAGAGATAAGGTGGCAGGAGAAGGCTACACCTTC. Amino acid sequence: CATSRDKVAGEGYTF.

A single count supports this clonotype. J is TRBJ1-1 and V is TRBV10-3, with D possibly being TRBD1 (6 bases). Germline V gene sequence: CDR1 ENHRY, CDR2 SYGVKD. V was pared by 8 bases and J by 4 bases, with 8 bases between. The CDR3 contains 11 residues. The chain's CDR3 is CAIGGPTEAFF. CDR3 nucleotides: TGTGCCATCGGGGGGCCCACTGAAGCTTTCTTT.

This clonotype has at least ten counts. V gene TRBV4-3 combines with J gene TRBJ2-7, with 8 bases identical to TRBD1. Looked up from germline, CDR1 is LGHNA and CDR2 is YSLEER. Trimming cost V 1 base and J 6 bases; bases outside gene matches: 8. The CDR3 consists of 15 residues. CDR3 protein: CASSQVGAGTGEQYF. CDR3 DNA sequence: TGCGCCAGCAGCCAAGTTGGAGCCGGGACAGGCGAGCAGTACTTC.

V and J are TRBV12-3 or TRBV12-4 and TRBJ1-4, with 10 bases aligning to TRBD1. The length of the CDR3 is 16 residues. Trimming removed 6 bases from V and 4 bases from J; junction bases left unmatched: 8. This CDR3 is CASSDRGRAVNEKLFF. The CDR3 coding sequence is TGTGCCAGCAGCGACAGGGGGCGTGCGGTTAATGAAAAACTGTTTTTT.

The CDR3 bases are TGTGCCATCAGTGATGGGCTAGCGGGAGGCCTAAGCACAGATACGCAGTATTTT. Amino acids: CAISDGLAGGLSTDTQYF. V gene TRBV10-3 combines with J gene TRBJ2-3, with 11 bases identical to TRBD2. With V trimmed by 3 bases and J by 0 bases, 8 bases remained unmatched. This CDR3 is 18 amino acids long. Per germline, CDR1 ENHRY and CDR2 SYGVKD.

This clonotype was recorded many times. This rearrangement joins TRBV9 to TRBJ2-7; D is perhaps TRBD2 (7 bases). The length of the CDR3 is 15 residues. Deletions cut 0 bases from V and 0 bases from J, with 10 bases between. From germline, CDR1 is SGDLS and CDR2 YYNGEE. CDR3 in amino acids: CASSVGGGYSYEQYF. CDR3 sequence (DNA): TGTGCCAGCAGCGTAGGGGGGGGCTACTCCTACGAGCAGTACTTC. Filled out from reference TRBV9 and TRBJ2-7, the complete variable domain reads DSGVTQTPKHLITATGQRVTLRCSPRSGDLSVYWYQQSLDQGLQFLIQYYNGEERAKGNILERFSAQQFPDLHSELNLSSLELGDSALYFCASSVGGGYSYEQYFGPGTRLTVT.

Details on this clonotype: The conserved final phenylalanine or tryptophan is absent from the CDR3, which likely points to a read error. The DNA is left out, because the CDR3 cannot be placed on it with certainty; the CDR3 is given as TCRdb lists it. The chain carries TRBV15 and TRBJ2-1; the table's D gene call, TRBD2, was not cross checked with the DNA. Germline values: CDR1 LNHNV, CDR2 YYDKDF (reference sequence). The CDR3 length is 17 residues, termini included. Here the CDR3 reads CATSIDRASNYGYTFGS.

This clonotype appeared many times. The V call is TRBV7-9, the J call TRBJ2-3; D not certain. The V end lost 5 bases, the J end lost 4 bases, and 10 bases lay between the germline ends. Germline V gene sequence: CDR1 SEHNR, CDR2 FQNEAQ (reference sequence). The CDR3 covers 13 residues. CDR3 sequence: CASSNIQADTQYF. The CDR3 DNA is TGTGCCAGCAGCAACATTCAGGCAGATACGCAGTATTTT.

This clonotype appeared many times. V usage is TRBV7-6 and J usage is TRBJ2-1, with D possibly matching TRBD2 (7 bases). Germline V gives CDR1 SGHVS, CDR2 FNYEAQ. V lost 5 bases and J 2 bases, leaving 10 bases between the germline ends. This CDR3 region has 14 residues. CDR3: CASSHGGPYNEQFF. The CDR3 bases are TGTGCCAGCAGCCACGGGGGGCCCTACAATGAGCAGTTCTTC. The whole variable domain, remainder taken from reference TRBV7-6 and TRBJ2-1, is GAGVSQSPRYKVTKRGQDVALRCDPISGHVSLYWYRQALGQGPEFLTYFNYEAQQDKSGLPNDRFSAERPEGSISTLTIQRTEQRDSAMYRCASSHGGPYNEQFFGPGTRLTVL.

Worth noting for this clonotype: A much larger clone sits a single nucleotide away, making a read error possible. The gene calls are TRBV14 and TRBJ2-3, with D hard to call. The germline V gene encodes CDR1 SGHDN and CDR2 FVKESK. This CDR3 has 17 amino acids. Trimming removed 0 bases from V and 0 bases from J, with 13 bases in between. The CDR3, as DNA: TGTGCCAGCAGCCAAGATCCGGCAGGAGCTAGCACAGATACGCAGTATTTT. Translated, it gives CASSQDPAGASTDTQYF.

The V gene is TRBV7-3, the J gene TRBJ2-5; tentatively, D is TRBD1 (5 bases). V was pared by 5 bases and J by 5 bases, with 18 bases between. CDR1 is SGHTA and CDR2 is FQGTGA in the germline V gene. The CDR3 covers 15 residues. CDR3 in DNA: TGTGCCAGCAGCCTTTTCGCGGTGGGGCAGGAGACCCAGTACTTC. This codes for CASSLFAVGQETQYF.

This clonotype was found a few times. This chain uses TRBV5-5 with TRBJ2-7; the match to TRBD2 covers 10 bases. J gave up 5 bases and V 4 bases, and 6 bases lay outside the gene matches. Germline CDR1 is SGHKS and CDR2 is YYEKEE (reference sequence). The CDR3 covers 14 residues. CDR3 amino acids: CASSTPTSGHEQYV. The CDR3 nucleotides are TGTGCCAGCAGCACCCCGACTAGCGGGCACGAGCAGTACGTC.